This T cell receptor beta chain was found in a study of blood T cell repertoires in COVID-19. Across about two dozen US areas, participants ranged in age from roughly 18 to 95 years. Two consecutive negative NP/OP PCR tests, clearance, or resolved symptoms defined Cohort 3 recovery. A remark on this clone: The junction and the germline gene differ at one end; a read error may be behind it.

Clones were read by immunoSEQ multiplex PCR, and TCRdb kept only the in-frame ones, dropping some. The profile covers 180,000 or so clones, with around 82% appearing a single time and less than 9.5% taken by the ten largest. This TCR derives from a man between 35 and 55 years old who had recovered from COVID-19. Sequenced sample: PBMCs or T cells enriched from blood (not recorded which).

The CDR3 bases are TGTGCCGGCAGCCAAAAGAGGATCGGTGAAAAACTGTTTTTT. It yields the protein CAGSQKRIGEKLFF. The rearrangement uses TRBV28 and TRBJ1-4; D is uncertain. Germline values: CDR1 MDHEN, CDR2 SYDVKM. The CDR3 consists of 14 residues.